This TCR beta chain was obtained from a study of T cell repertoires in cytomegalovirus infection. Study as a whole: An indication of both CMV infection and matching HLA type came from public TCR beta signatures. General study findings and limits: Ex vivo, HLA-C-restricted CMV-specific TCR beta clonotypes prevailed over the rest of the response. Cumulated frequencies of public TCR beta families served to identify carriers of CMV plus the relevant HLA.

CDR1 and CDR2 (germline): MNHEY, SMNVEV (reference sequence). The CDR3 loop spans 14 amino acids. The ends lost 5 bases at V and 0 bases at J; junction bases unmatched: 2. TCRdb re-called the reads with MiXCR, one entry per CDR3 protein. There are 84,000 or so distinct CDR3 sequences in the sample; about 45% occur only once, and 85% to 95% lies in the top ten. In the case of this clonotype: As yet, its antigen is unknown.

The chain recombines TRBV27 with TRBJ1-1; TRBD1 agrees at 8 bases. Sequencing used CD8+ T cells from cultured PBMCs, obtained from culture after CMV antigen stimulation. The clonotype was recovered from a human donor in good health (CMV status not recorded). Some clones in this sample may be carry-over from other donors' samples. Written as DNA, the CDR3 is TGTGCCAGCAGTCAGGGACAGGTGAACACTGAAGCTTTCTTT. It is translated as CASSQGQVNTEAFF.